This paragraph reports one T cell receptor beta chain. Its cognate antigen is unknown. The PCR had 60 Vbeta and 13 Jbeta primers. Libraries were prepared by immunoSEQ multiplex PCR; TCRdb keeps only in-frame clonotypes and omits some of them. The profile shows 80,000 to 95,000 clones, around 70% of them singletons. These data belong to a study of cytomegalovirus exposure and HLA in healthy donors. Study findings and constraints: The authors later found most CMV-associated TCR beta chains appeared HLA-restricted. It was likely that a cluster of highly shared sequence variants was a sequencing artifact.

Germline V lookup: CDR1 SEHNR, CDR2 FQNEAQ (reference sequence). The V and J ends lost 7 bases and 6 bases, in that order; junction bases with no gene match: 10. The CDR3 runs to 14 residues. The TCR comes from a woman aged 50 to 60 in good health and CMV-seropositive. The specimen was PBMCs. The chain recombines TRBV7-9 with TRBJ1-2; 8 nucleotides line up with TRBD1. CDR3 in amino acids: CASNKQGVVHGYTF. CDR3 sequence (DNA): TGTGCCAGCAACAAACAGGGGGTAGTTCATGGCTACACCTTC.